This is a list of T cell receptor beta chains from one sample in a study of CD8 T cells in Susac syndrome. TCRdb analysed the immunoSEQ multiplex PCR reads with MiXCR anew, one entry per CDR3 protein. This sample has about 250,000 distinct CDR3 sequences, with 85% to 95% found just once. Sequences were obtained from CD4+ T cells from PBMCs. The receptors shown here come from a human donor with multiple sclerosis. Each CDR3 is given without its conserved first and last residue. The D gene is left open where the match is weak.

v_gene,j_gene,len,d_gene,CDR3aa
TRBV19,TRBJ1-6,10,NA,ASSPGRSPLH
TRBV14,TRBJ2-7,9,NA,ASSQGERQY
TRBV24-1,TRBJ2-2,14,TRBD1,ATSDFGTGFGGELF
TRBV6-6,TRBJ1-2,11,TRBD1,ASGEGQIYGYT
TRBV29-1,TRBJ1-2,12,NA,SGGTVGGDYGYT
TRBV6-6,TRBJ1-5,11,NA,ASIYLSGQPQH
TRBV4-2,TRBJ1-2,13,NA,ASSQDLGGHYGYT
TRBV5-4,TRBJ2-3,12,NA,ASSPPGRTDTQY
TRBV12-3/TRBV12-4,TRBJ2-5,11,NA,ASSFRVGETQY
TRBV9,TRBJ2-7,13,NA,ASSGSGTYYYEQY
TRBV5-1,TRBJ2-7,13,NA,ASSLSGGYSYEQY
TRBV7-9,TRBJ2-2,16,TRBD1,ASSPTGGRLTNTGELF
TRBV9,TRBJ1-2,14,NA,ASSPRQVDPGYGYT
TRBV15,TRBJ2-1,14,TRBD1,ATSRVGGQGHNEQF
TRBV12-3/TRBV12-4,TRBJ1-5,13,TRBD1,ASRPDRGRNQPQH
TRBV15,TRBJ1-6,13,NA,ATSRDPGNNSPLH
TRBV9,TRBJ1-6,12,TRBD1,ASSAQGARSPLH
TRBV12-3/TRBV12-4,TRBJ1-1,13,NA,ASGGPSRRSTEAF
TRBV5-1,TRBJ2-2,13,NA,ASSRRGADTGELF
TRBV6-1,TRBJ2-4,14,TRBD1,ASSPRGSLAKNIQY
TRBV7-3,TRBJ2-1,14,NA,ASSFFAGGSYNEQF
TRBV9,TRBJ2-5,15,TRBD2,ASSVATSGGLQETQY
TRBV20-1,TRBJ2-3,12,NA,SARPLSTTDTQY
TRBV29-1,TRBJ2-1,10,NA,SVYLLANEQF
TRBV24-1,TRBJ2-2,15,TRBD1,ATSDPSTGAGTGELF
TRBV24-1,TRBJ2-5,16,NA,ATSDNRPGARGWETQY
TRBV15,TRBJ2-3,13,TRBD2,ATSPTGGPQDTQY
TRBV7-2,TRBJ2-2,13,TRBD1,ASLPGTGATGELF
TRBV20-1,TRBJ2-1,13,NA,SATTGRNSYNEQF
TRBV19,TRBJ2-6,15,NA,ASSTPTVSSGANVLT
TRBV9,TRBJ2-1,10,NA,ASSISLNEQF
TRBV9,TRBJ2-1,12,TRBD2,ASSVQRDGGEQF
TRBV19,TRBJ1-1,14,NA,ASSLARGRPGTEAF
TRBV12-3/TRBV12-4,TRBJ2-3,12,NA,ASSLGTPTDTQY
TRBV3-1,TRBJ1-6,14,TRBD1,ASSQAGTGGNSPLH
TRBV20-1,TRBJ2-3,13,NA,SVPEALGSTDTQY
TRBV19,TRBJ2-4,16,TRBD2,ASSMGLAGVVAKNIQY
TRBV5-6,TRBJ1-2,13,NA,ASSLVQGRNYGYT
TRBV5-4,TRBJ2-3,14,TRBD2,ASSRGSGGVGDTQY
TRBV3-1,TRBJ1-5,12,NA,ASSRPGGNQPQH
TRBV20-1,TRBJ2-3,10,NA,SAETGTDTQY
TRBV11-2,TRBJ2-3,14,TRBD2,ASSSGLAGSPDTQY
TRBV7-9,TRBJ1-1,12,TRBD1,ASSFGTVNTEAF
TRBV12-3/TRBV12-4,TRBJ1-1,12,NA,ASSLHREATEAF
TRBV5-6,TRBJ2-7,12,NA,ASSLQLFSYEQY
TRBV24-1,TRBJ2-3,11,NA,ATSENQPDTQY
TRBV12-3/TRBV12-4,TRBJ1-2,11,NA,ASSLSQDGGYT
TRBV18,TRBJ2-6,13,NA,ASSPLGTGANVLT
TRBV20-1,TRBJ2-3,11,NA,SAQTGGTDTQY
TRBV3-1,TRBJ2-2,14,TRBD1,ASSQSGQGLTGELF
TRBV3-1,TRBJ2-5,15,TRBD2,ASSQLTSGRAGETQY
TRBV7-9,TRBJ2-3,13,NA,ASSPGVADTDTQY
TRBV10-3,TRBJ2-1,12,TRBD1,AISGTGNYNEQF
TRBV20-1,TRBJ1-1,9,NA,SARGVGGAF
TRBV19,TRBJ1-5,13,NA,ASSRAGLSNQPQH
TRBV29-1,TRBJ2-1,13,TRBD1,SVEDRMSSYNEQF
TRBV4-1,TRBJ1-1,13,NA,ASSQPTSRNTEAF
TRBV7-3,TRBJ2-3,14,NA,ASSPQGDLSTDTQY
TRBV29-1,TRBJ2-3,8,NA,SASGDDQY